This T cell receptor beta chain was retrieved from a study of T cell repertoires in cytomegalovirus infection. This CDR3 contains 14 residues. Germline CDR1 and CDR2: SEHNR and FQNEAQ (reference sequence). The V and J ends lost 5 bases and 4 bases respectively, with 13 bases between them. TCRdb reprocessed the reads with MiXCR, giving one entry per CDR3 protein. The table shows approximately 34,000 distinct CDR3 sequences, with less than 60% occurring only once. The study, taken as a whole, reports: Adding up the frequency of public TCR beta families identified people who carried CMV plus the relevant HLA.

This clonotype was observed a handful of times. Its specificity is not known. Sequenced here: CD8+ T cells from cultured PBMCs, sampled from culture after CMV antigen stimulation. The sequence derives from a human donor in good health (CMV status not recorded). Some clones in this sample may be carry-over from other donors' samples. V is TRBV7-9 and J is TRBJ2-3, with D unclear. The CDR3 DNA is TGTGCCAGCAGCCGTCCCGACCAGGCAGATACGCAGTATTTT. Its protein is CASSRPDQADTQYF.